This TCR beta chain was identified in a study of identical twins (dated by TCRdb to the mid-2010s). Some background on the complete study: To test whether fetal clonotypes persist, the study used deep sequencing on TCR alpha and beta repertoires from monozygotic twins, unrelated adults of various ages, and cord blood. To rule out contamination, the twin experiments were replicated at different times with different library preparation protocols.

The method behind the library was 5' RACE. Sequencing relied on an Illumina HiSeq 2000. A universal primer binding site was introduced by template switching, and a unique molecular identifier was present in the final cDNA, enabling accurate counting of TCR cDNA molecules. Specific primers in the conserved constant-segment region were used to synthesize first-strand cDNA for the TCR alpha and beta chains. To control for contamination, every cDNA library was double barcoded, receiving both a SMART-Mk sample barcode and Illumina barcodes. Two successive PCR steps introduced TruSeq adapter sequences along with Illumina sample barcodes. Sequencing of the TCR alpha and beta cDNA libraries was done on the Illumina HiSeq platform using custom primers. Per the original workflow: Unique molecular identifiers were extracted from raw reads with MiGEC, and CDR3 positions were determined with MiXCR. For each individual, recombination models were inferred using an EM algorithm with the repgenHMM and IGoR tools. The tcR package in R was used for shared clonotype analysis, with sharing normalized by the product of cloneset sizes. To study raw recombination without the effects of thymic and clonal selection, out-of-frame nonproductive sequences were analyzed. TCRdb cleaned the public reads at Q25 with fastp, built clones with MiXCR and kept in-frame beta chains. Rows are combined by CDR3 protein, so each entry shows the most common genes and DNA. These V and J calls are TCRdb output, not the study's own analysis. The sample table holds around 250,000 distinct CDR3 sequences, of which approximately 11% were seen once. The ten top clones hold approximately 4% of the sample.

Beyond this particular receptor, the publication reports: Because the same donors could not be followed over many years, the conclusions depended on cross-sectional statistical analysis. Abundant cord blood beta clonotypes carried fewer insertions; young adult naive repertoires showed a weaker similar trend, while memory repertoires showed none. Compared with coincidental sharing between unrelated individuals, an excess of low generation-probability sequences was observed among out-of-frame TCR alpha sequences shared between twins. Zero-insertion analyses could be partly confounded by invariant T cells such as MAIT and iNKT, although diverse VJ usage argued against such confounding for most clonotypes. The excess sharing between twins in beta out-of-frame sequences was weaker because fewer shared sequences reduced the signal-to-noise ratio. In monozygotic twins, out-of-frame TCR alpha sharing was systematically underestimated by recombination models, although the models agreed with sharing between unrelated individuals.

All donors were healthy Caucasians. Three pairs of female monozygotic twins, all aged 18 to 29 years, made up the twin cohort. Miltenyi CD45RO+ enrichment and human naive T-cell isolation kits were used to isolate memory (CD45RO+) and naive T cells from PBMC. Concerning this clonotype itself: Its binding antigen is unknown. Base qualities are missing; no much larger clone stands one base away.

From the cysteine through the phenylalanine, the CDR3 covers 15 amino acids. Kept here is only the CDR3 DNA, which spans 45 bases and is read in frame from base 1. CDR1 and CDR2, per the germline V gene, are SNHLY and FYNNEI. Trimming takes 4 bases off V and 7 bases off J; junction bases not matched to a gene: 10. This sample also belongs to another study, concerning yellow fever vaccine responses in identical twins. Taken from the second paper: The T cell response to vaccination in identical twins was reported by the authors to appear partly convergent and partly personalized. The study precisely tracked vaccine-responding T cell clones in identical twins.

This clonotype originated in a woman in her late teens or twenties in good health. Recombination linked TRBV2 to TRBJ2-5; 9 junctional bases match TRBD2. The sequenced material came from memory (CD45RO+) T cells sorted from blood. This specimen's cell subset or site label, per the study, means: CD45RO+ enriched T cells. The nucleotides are TGTGCCAGCAGTGTAGTGGGACTAGCCTCAGGGACCCAGTACTTC. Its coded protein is CASSVVGLASGTQYF. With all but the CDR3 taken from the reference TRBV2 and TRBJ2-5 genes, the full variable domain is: EPEVTQTPSHQVTQMGQEVILRCVPISNHLYFYWYRQILGQKVEFLVSFYNNEISEKSEIFDDQFSVERPDGSNFTLKIRSTKLEDSAMYFCASSVVGLASGTQYFGPGTRLLVL.